This note documents a single T cell receptor (beta chain) sequence. This sample was taken from a study of TIL therapy for anti-PD-1-resistant metastatic lung cancer. Time point in this sample: pre-treatment sample, taken before nivolumab and TIL therapy. Sequencing used immunoSEQ v3. Produced via immunoSEQ multiplex PCR; TCRdb's table is partial and in-frame only. The data show some 50,000 clones, around 80% seen once. This CDR3 has 18 amino acids. The V gene end was trimmed by 7 bases and the J gene end by 2 bases; junction bases not matched to a gene: 15. The germline V gene has CDR1 MNHEY and CDR2 SMNVEV (reference sequence).

Sequenced material: blood, taken at baseline. The TCR originated in a man aged 70-80 years with non-small cell lung cancer. The chain links TRBV27 to TRBJ2-3; 10 nucleotides agree with TRBD2. The CDR3 region is CASTHNLGLAGDTDTQYF. Written as DNA, the CDR3 is TGTGCCAGCACTCACAACTTGGGGCTAGCGGGAGACACAGATACGCAGTATTTT.